The sequence of this T cell receptor (beta chain) was determined in a study of T cell changes during pregnancy in multiple sclerosis. The CDR3 is made up of 16 amino acids. Germline V gene lookup returns CDR1 PRHDT and CDR2 FYEKMQ (reference sequence). V lost 0 bases and J lost 5; bases outside the gene matches: 6. Profiled with immunoSEQ multiplex PCR; TCRdb holds only in-frame clones, not every one. The data show some 80,000 clones, around 93% seen once. The receptor was isolated from a female donor with multiple sclerosis, enrolled in a pregnancy study. The specimen comprised peripheral blood, sampled in the third trimester of pregnancy. The chain uses TRBV13 and TRBJ1-3, with 8 bases matching TRBD1. CDR3 in amino acids: CASSLGLRGRRNTIYF. The CDR3 DNA sequence: TGTGCCAGCAGCTTAGGCCTCAGGGGGCGCCGAAACACCATATATTTT.